The 9 T cell receptor beta chains below all came from one sample that was sequenced in a study of tumor-infiltrating lymphocytes in primary liver carcinoma. A primer matching the constant region was used to make TCR beta cDNA from 500 to 650 ng of total RNA. Library construction for TCR beta comprised three nested multiplex PCR rounds performed with slightly modified ARM-PCR. Running 10 cycles apiece, the first two PCR rounds relied on TRBV1-TRBV30 forward primers together with a C-beta reverse primer. TCRdb reprocessed the multiplex PCR reads via MiXCR and lists one record per CDR3 protein. The table records 300,000 to 400,000 distinct CDR3 sequences, less than 65% of them present only once. Researchers drew blood RNA from unsorted whole blood and extracted germline DNA as well. The specimen was peripheral blood. Source of these receptors: a man in his forties or fifties with primary liver carcinoma and hepatitis B virus infection.

Comments on this clonotype: A much larger clone is a single base away; this may be a read error. In nucleotides, the CDR3 is TGTGCCATCAGTGTCGGACTAGCGGGGGTCTACGAGCAGTACTTC. Protein sequence: CAISVGLAGVYEQYF. The rearrangement links TRBV10-3 to TRBJ2-7, with TRBD2 matching 13 bases. The junction had 3 bases not matched to a gene; V was cut back by 4 bases and J by 3 bases. Germline V CDR1 and CDR2: ENHRY, SYGVKD. This CDR3 is 15 amino acids long.

This clonotype occurred once. This chain joins TRBV29-1 and TRBJ1-2; 8 positions match TRBD1. J gave up 7 bases and V 7 bases, and 11 bases lay outside the gene matches. In germline, CDR1 is SQVTM, CDR2 ANQGSEA. This CDR3 has 13 residues. The CDR3 is CSAEEPGGCGYTF. The CDR3, as DNA: TGCAGCGCCGAAGAGCCAGGGGGCTGTGGCTACACCTTC.

The rearrangement joins TRBV6-4 to TRBJ1-1; D is unresolved. The ends were cut back, 4 bases at V and 1 base at J, with 13 bases in the middle. Per the germline V gene, CDR1 is MRHNA and CDR2 is SNTAGT. This CDR3 is 15 amino acids long. The CDR3: CASSATPAGNTEAFF. The CDR3 bases are TGTGCCAGCAGTGCCACTCCTGCAGGGAACACTGAAGCTTTCTTT.

As to this clonotype: Relative to the germline gene, one junction end is altered; a read error may explain this. The rearrangement joins TRBV12-3 or TRBV12-4 to TRBJ1-1; no clear D gene. The CDR3 has 14 amino acids. CDR3 in amino acids: CAISLFVLNTEAFF. The CDR3 region has the DNA TGTGCCATCAGTTTGTTTGTGCTCAACACTGAAGCTTTCTTT.

The rearrangement uses TRBV21-1 and TRBJ1-1; the listed D gene, TRBD1, was not tested against the DNA. TRBV21-1 is a pseudogene locus. This CDR3 contains 14 residues. The CDR3 nucleotides read TGTGCCAGCACCCCACAGGGAGGGAACACTGAAGCTTTCTTT. Protein product: CASTPQGGNTEAFF.

This clonotype came up many times. This chain joins TRBV6-1 and TRBJ2-7, with D possibly being TRBD1 (6 bases). Trimming took 4 bases from V and 9 from J, leaving 13 bases between them. There are 12 residues in the CDR3. Germline lookup yields CDR1 MNHNS and CDR2 SASEGT. CDR3 loop: CASSGQARGQYF. The DNA for the CDR3 is TGTGCCAGCAGTGGACAGGCCCGGGGGCAGTACTTC.

Worth noting for this clonotype: The conserved phenylalanine or tryptophan normally closing the CDR3 is absent here, so this likely arose from a read error. The chain links TRBV7-8 to TRBJ2-2, with D perhaps matching TRBD2 (6 bases). This CDR3 spans 17 amino acids. Germline V gene data show CDR1 as SGHVS and CDR2 as FQNEAQ. Trimming cost V 2 bases and J 3 bases, with 16 bases left between them. The CDR3, as DNA: TGTGCCAGCAGCTTATCTATCGGGAGTCGGCACACCGGGGAGCTGTTTCTT. It translates to CASSLSIGSRHTGELFL.

About this clonotype: Just one base apart from a much larger clone, this may be a read error. This chain links TRBV6-1 with TRBJ2-2; no clear D. This CDR3 comprises 14 residues. CDR1 is MNHNS, CDR2 SASEGT, per germline. The CDR3 region is CARSEEPRTGELFF. The CDR3, as DNA: TGTGCCAGGAGTGAAGAGCCTCGCACCGGGGAGCTGTTTTTT.

In regard to this clonotype: This CDR3 is missing its conserved last phenylalanine or tryptophan, likely due to a read error. The rearrangement joins TRBV5-4 to TRBJ2-5, with TRBD2 matching over 9 bases. The length of the CDR3 is 16 residues. Germline CDR1 reads SGHNT; CDR2 reads YYREEE (reference sequence). CDR3 sequence reads: CPSSATSGPNRGTQYY. CDR3 DNA sequence: TGTCCCAGCAGCGCAACTAGCGGGCCGAACCGGGGGACCCAGTACTAC.